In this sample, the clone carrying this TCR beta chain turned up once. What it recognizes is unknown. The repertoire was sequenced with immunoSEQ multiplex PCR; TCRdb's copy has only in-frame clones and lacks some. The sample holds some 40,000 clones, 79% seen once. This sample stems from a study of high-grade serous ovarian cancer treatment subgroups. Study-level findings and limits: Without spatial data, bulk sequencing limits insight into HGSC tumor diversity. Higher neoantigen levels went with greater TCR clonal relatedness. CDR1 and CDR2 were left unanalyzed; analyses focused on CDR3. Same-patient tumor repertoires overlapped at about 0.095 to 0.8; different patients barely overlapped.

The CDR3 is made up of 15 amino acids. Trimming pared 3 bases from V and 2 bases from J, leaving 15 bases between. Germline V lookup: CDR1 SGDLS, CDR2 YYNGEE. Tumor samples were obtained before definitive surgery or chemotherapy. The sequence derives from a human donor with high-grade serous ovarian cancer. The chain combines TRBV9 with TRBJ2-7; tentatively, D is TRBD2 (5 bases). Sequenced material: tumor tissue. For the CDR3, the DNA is TGTGCCAGCAGCGAATCGGACTCTCCAACCTACGAGCAGTACTTC. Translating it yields CASSESDSPTYEQYF.